This entry describes one T cell receptor (beta chain). The target antigen is unknown. This CDR3 has 15 amino acids. The germline gives CDR1 SNHLY, CDR2 FYNNEI. V was pared by 6 bases and J by 7 bases, with 4 bases of the junction left unmatched. Sample-barcoded 5' priming and a J-beta primer mix drove a second PCR of 7 to 11 cycles. TCRdb reprocessed the 5' RACE reads via MiXCR and lists one record per CDR3 protein. The sample lists 780,000 or so distinct CDR3 sequences, more than 55% occurring once. This sample was taken from a study of blood T cells in healthy people across ages. Study conclusions and caveats: As naive T cell percentage varied, TCR beta diversity correlated strongly with it. Long-lived donors carried more naive CD4+ cells and greater diversity than aged donors.

Sequences were obtained from blood. This chain links TRBV2 with TRBJ2-1, with TRBD2 identical over 15 bases. The origin of this receptor is a man between 35 and 55 years old in good health. CDR3 DNA sequence: TGTGCCAGCAGCGGGACTAGCGGGGGGTGGAATGAGCAGTTCTTC. Translation: CASSGTSGGWNEQFF.